This T cell receptor beta chain was sequenced in a study of blood T cell repertoires in COVID-19 (TCRdb year 2020). Turning to the overall study: Samples covering the acute and convalescent phases of COVID-19 were provided by collaborators in the United States, Italy and Spain. The prospective study material was composed of cDNA or gDNA derived from T cells, B-cell-depleted T cells, or PBMCs. The dataset comprised deeply sampled blood TCRbeta repertoires from subjects exposed to, actively infected with, or recovered from COVID-19. The repertoires were made available in a free public database intended to serve as a resource for research on the immune response to SARS-CoV-2. The samples were drawn from two sources: the first 160 participants of the ongoing ImmuneRACE study, and some 1,300 subjects contributed by 6 global collaborators. The sample metadata nearly always contained a de-identified subject ID, COVID-19 status, age in years and sex. Where available, HLA class I and class II types were obtained from metadata supplied by the sample provider rather than from assay-based typing.

CDR3 length: 15 amino acids, cysteine to phenylalanine. Of the read, only the CDR3 DNA is kept; its 45 bases are in frame from base 1. Trimming takes 3 bases from V and 0 bases from J, and the germline ends sit 9 bases apart. According to the germline V gene, CDR1 reads SGHRS and CDR2 reads YFSETQ. One collaborating source in Seattle enrolled patients during active infection and followed them longitudinally through the course of disease. Each collaborating institution followed its own protocols to collect whole blood in K2EDTA tubes. For TCRbeta analysis, collaborator samples were shipped as frozen whole blood, as isolated PBMCs, or as DNA extracted from either sample type. Notes on this clone: This receptor's antigen is unknown. No per-base quality is available; no much larger clone lies one base away. This sample also contains other DNA sequences that code for the same CDR3.

Study-level results and caveats: Clinical and demographic metadata were provided uncurated, with the amount varying by source and participant.

TCRbeta CDR3 regions were amplified from genomic DNA by means of the immunoSEQ Assay, a bias-controlled multiplex PCR. The study's own analysis went as follows. Nucleated cell counts per sample were estimated from amplification of reference gene primers within the assay. To quantify the absolute abundance of each unique TCRbeta CDR3 rearrangement, sequence reads were collapsed and filtered. For each sample, productive Simpson clonality was calculated by taking the square root of Simpson's diversity index across productive rearrangements. TCRdb obtained this table from immuneACCESS and retained in-frame rearrangements with V and J assigned. These tables miss some clones; where compared with another copy, unresolved V genes account for less than half of the shortfall, and the remainder is unexplained. The V and J calls and the clone size are those of that table, but D and trimming were determined from the DNA. The sample table shows a few hundred thousand clones, and around 87% are seen once. The ten largest account for around 9.3% of the sample.

Sample: peripheral blood. This TCR came from a woman aged 25-40 years with COVID-19, enrolled during active disease. The V and J genes are TRBV5-1 and TRBJ1-4, with a tentative D gene TRBD1 over 6 matching bases. The nucleotide sequence is TGCGCCAGCAGCTCGTACAGGGCAACTAATGAAAAACTGTTTTTT. Translation gives CASSSYRATNEKLFF.